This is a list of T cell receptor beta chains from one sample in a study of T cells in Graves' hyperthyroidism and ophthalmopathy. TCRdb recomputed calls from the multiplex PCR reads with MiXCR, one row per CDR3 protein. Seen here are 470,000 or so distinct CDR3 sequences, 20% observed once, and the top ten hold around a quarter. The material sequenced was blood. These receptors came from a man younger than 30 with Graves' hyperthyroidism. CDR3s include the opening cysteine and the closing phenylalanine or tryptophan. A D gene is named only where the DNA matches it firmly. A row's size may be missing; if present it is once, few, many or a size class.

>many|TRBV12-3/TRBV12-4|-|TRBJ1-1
TGTGCCAGCAGTCTAAACAGGGCTTGGGGCACTGAAGCTTTCTTT
CASSLNRAWGTEAFF
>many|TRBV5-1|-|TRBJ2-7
TGCGCCAGCAGCTTTGATGGGGACGGATTCTACGAGCAGTACTTC
CASSFDGDGFYEQYF
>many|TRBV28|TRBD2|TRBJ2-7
TGTGTTACAAGCCGGGGTAGCGGGGTCTGGGAGCAGTACTTC
CVTSRGSGVWEQYF
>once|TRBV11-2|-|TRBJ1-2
TGTGCCAGCCCCCCTGGCTACACCTTC
CASPPGYTF
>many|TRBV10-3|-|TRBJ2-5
TGTGCCTGTTCGGGGGGCGAGTACCAAGAGACCCAGTACTTC
CACSGGEYQETQYF
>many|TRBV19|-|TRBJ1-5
TGTGCCAGTAGTATTGGGGGATCTCCCTGGTTGCCCCAGCATTTT
CASSIGGSPWLPQHF
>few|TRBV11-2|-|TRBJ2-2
TGTGCCAGCACCACCTTTGCCGGGGAGCTGTTTTTT
CASTTFAGELFF
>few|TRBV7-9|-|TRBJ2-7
TGTGCCAGCACCCCAGCCGGCAGTCCTACCTACGAGCAGTACTTC
CASTPAGSPTYEQYF
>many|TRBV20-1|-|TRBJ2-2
TGCAGTGCTAGAGATCCTAGGGGGGTAACCGGGGAGCTGTTTTTT
CSARDPRGVTGELFF
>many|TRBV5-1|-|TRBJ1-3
TGCGCCTGCAGGACAAGAAACACCATATATTTT
CACRTRNTIYF
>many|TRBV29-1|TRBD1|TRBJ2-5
TGCAGCGTTGAAGATCCTAAACAGGGGGCTCCCCAAGAGACCCAGTACTTC
CSVEDPKQGAPQETQYF
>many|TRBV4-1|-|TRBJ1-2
TGCGCCAGCAGCCAAGACTCCCCGACAGCCCCCTTCTATGGCTACACCTTC
CASSQDSPTAPFYGYTF
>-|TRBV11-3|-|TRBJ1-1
TGTGCCAGCAGCTTAGCCACTGGCATGAACACTGAAGCTTTCTTT
CASSLATGMNTEAFF
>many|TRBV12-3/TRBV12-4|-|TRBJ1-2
TGTGCCAGCAGCCTAAAGCAAGTGCCGGTTTATGGCTACACCTTC
CASSLKQVPVYGYTF
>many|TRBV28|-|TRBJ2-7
TGTGCCAGCAGTCCCCAGGGTCCCTACGAGCAGTACTTC
CASSPQGPYEQYF
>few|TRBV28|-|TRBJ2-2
TGTGCCAGCAGTTGGAACAGCGAAGCCGGGGAGCTGTTTTTT
CASSWNSEAGELFF
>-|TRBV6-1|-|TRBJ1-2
TGTGCCACGAAAAGGGCAAACTATGGCTACACCTTC
CATKRANYGYTF
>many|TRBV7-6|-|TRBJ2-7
TGTGCCAGCAGCTTAGAAGAGTGGTCCTACGAGCAGTACTTC
CASSLEEWSYEQYF
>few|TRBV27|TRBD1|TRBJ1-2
TGTGCCAGCAGTTGGCGGGGTCCCGGGACAGGGTCCGTTAACTATGGCTACACCTTC
CASSWRGPGTGSVNYGYTF
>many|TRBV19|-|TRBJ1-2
TGTGCCAGTACGGGGGATTATGGCTACACCTTC
CASTGDYGYTF
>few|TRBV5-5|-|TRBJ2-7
TGTGCCAGCAGCTTCAGGGGACCCCTCTACGAGCAGTACTTC
CASSFRGPLYEQYF
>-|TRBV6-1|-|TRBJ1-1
TGTGCCAGCAGACTGAGTGTCTACACTGAAGCTTTCTTT
CASRLSVYTEAFF
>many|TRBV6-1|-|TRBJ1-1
TGTGCCAGCAGCCCCCAAAGGATGGGGAACACTGAAGCTTTCTTT
CASSPQRMGNTEAFF
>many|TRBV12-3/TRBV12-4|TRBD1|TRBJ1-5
TGTGCCAGCAGGGACAGGGCGGAACAGCCCCAGCATTTT
CASRDRAEQPQHF
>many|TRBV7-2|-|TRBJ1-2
TGTGCCAGCAGCTTAAGTGCGGCAGCTAACTATGGCTACACCTTC
CASSLSAAANYGYTF
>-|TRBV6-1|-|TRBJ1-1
TGTGCCACTGGGACGATACTTGAAGCTTTCTTT
CATGTILEAFF
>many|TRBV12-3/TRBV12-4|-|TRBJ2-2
TGTGCCAGCAGTTTCGCGGGGGCCGCCGGGGAGCTGTTTTTT
CASSFAGAAGELFF
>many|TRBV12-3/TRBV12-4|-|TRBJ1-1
TGTGCCAGCAGTTTTCGGCTTAGGGCTTTCTTT
CASSFRLRAFF
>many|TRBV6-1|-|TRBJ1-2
TGTGCCAGCAGTGAAGGTGCGCAGGCTTATGGCTACACCTTC
CASSEGAQAYGYTF
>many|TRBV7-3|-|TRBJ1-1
TGTGCCAGCAGCCCCTGGGGAGGGCCGCTGAACACTGAAGCTTTCTTT
CASSPWGGPLNTEAFF
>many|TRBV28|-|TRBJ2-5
TGTGCCAGCAAGACAGCTACGTCCCTAGGGACCCAGTACTTC
CASKTATSLGTQYF
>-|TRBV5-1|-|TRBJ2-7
TGCGCCAGCACCTCCGATGGGCGGGAGCAGTACTTC
CASTSDGREQYF
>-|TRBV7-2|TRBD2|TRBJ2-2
TGTGCCAGCAGCTTAGCTGCTAGCGGGGGGGCCGCCACCGGGGAGCTGTTTTTT
CASSLAASGGAATGELFF
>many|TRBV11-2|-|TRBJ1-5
TGTGCCAGCAGCCCCTCGGGTTGGCAGCCCCAGCATTTT
CASSPSGWQPQHF
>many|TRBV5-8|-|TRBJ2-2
TGTGCCAGCAGCTTGGATCCGGGACACGGTTTCCCGCGGGGCACCGGGGAGCTGTTTTTT
CASSLDPGHGFPRGTGELFF
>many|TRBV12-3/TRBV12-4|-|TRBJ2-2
TGTGCCAGCAGGTTCATGCACAGGGACGGCACCGGGGAGCTGTTTTTT
CASRFMHRDGTGELFF
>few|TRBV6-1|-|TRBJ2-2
TGTGCCAGCGAGCCGGACACCGGGGAGCTGTTTTTT
CASEPDTGELFF
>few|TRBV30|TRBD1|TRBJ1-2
TGTGCCTGGATTCCCGGACAGGGGGCGTGGGGCTACACCTTC
CAWIPGQGAWGYTF
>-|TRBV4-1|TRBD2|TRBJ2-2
TGCGCCAGCAGCCACCTGGGGGGGGGCACCGGGGAGCTGTTTTTT
CASSHLGGGTGELFF
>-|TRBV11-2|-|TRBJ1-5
TGTGCCAGCAGTTACGGACGCTTTGGCAATCAGCCCCAGCATTTT
CASSYGRFGNQPQHF
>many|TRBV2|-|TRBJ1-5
TGTGCCAGCAGGGACAGTGTAAATCAGCCCCAGCATTTT
CASRDSVNQPQHF